This record covers a single T cell receptor (beta chain). These data come from a study of cytomegalovirus exposure and HLA in healthy donors. The PCR was carried out with 60 Vbeta primers and 13 Jbeta primers. The protocol was immunoSEQ multiplex PCR, while the TCRdb copy is restricted to in-frame clones and leaves out a portion. The sample lists roughly 100,000 clones; about 13% were seen once. The material sequenced was PBMCs. The source of this sequence is a man aged 40-55 years in good health and CMV-seropositive.

CDR3 coding DNA: TGTGCCAGCAGTTTATTGGAGAGCCAAGAGACCCAGTACTTC. It yields the protein CASSLLESQETQYF. V usage is TRBV28 and J usage is TRBJ2-5; D not certain. The CDR3 is made up of 14 amino acids. Trimming removed 1 base at V and 1 base at J, with 7 bases between. Germline CDR1 is MDHEN and CDR2 is SYDVKM.